This TCR beta chain appears in the sequencing data of a study of neurological immune-mediated disorders. The time point here: longitudinal time-point 2. A blood bank in Maryland, USA, provided the volunteers who served as healthy controls. Study-level results: None of the CDR3 amino acid sequences of expanded clones were shared across subjects, and this suggested private repertoires in all groups.

Synthesis of cDNA was performed by 5'RACE using 10-nucleotide random UMIs. Every sequencing run gave over 200 million TCR-beta sequences, taken from 15-18 subjects. TCRdb processed the 5' RACE reads anew with MiXCR; each CDR3 protein has one entry. The table records some 60,000 distinct CDR3 sequences, around a tenth of them present only once. Trimming cost V 3 bases and J 0 bases; bases outside gene matches: 2. The germline gives CDR1 SGHRS, CDR2 YFSETQ. The CDR3 has 15 residues. This clonotype was seen repeatedly, ten times or more. Its antigen remains unidentified. This receptor was taken from a man aged 25-45 years in good health. The J gene is TRBJ2-2, the V gene TRBV5-1, with 7 positions matching TRBD1. Sample: PBMCs. DNA for the CDR3: TGCGCCAGCAGCTGGGGACAGCCGAACACCGGGGAGCTGTTTTTT. Protein sequence: CASSWGQPNTGELFF.